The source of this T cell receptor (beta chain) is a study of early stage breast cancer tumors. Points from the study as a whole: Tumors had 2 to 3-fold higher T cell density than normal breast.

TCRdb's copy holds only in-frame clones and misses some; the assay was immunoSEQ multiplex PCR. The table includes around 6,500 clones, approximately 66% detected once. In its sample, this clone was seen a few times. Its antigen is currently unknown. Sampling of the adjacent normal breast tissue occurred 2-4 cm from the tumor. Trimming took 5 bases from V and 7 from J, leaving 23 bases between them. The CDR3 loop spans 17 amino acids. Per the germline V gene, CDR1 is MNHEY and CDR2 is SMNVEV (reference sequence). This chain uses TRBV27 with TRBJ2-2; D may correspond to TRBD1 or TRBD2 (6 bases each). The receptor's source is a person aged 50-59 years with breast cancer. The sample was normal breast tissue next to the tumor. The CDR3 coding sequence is TGTGCCAGCAGTCCTTCGGGGGCACTACTAGAGTACGGGGAGCTGTTTTTT. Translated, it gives CASSPSGALLEYGELFF.